This TCR beta chain was observed in a study of beta chain features in type 1 diabetes. About this clone: The antigen is not known.

V shed 1 base, J shed 3 bases, and the junction held 8 bases outside the gene matches. This CDR3 region has 17 residues. Germline V CDR1 and CDR2: LGHNA, YNFKEQ. Points from the study as a whole: Among all four CD4+ subsets, Type 1 diabetes patients had TCRB CDR3s that were moderately but significantly shorter.

Isolated RNA was reverse transcribed in full, so expressed TCRB transcripts were sequenced. Measured with immunoSEQ multiplex PCR; TCRdb has only the in-frame clones, and not every one. This sample has 500,000 to 700,000 clones, with 15% to 17% found just once. The receptor comes from a man aged 18 to 29 in good health. The chain has TRBV4-2 and TRBJ2-7; 11 nucleotides match TRBD1. The sample was naive CD4+ T cells from blood. The CDR3 nucleotides read TGTGCCAGCAGCCAAGGCCCTACCGGGACAGGGGGCTACGAGCAGTACTTC. Amino acids: CASSQGPTGTGGYEQYF.